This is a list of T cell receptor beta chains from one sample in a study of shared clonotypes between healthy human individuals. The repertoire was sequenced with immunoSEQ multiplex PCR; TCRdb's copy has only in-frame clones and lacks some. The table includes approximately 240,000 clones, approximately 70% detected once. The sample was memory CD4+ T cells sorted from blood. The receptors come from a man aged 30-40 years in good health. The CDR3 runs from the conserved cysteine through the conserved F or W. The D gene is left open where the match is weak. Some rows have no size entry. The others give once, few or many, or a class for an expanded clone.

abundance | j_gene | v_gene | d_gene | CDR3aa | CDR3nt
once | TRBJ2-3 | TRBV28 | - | CASSSSRRGGGRGDTQYF | TGTGCCAGCAGTTCCTCCCGTAGGGGGGGAGGCCGCGGAGATACGCAGTATTTT
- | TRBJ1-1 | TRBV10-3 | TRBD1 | CATLRQGEGAEAFF | TGTGCCACTCTTCGACAGGGAGAAGGGGCTGAAGCTTTCTTT
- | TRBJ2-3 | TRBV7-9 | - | CASSFSGLTDTQYF | TGTGCCAGCAGCTTTAGCGGTCTCACAGATACGCAGTATTTT
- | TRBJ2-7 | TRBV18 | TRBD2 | CASSLARAGGRAAYEQYF | TGTGCCAGCTCACTCGCCCGAGCGGGCGGGAGGGCCGCCTACGAGCAGTACTTC
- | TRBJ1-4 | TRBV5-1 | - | CASSLGHRNEKLFF | TGCGCCAGCAGCTTGGGACACCGAAATGAAAAACTGTTTTTT
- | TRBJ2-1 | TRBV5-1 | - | CASRKDPGSYNEQFF | TGCGCCAGCAGAAAAGACCCAGGCTCCTACAATGAGCAGTTCTTC
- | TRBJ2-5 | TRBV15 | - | CATSTTRQALETQYF | TGTGCCACCAGCACTACCCGACAGGCTCTGGAGACCCAGTACTTC
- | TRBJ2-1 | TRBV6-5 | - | CASKGLARGEQFF | TGTGCCAGCAAGGGATTAGCGAGGGGTGAGCAGTTCTTC
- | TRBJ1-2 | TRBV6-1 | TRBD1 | CASIPGTDYGYTF | TGTGCCAGCATCCCTGGGACAGACTATGGCTACACCTTC
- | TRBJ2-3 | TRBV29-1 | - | CSFTSTDTQYF | TGCAGTTTTACTAGCACAGATACGCAGTATTTT
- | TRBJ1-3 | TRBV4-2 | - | CASSLVSGDTIYF | TGTGCCAGCAGCTTAGTTTCAGGGGACACCATATATTTT
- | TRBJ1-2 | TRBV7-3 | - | CASSLNNFDGGYTF | TGTGCCAGCAGCTTAAATAATTTTGACGGTGGCTACACCTTC
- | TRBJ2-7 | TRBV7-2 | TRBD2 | CASSLISGSYEQYF | TGTGCCAGCAGCTTAATTAGCGGGAGCTACGAGCAGTACTTC
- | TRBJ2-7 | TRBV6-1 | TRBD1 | CASSFRDRGYEQYF | TGTGCCAGCAGTTTCCGGGACAGGGGCTACGAGCAGTACTTC
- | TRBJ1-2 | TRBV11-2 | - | CASSLGGWGYTF | TGTGCCAGCAGCTTAGGGGGCTGGGGCTACACCTTC
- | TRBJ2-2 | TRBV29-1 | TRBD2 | CSVRTSGSRIAGELFF | TGCAGCGTCCGGACTAGCGGGAGTCGGATAGCCGGGGAGCTGTTTTTT
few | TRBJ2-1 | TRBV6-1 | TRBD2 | CATWSVAGGLNEQFF | TGTGCCACCTGGAGTGTCGCGGGAGGTCTAAATGAGCAGTTCTTC
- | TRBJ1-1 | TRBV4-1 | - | CASRGGLKGTEAFF | TGCGCCAGCAGAGGGGGACTAAAGGGCACTGAAGCTTTCTTT
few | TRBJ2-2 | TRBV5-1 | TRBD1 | CASSWPGQGDLTGELFF | TGCGCCAGCAGCTGGCCGGGACAGGGGGATTTGACCGGGGAGCTGTTTTTT
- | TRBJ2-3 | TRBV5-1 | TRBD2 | CASSTGLAGGPNTQYF | TGCGCCAGCAGCACGGGACTAGCGGGAGGGCCTAATACGCAGTATTTT
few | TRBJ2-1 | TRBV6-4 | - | CASSKESGYYNEQFF | TGTGCCAGCAGTAAGGAGTCAGGTTATTACAATGAGCAGTTCTTC
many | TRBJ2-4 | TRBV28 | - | CASNYSGAKNIQYF | TGTGCCAGCAATTATAGCGGAGCCAAAAACATTCAGTACTTC
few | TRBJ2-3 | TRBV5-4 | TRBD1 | CASSNRQGTDTQYF | TGTGCCAGCAGTAATAGACAGGGGACAGATACGCAGTATTTT
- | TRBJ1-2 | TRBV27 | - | CASSFDRREGYGYTF | TGTGCCAGCAGCTTCGACAGGCGCGAAGGTTATGGCTACACCTTC
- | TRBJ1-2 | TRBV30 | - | CAWSVRPSQVHYTF | TGTGCCTGGAGTGTACGGCCCTCTCAGGTCCACTACACCTTC
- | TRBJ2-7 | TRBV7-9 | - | CASSYDISYEQYF | TGTGCCAGCAGCTACGACATCTCCTACGAGCAGTACTTC
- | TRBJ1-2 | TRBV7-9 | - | CASSFNQGLGTF | TGTGCCAGCAGCTTTAATCAGGGACTTGGTACCTTC
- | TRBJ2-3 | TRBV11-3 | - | CASSDHTDTQYF | TGTGCCAGCAGCGACCACACAGATACGCAGTATTTT
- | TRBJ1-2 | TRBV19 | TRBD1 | CASSSRQGYNYGYTF | TGTGCCAGTAGTAGCAGACAGGGATATAACTATGGCTACACCTTC
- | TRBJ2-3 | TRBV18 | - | CASSPIRGPTDTQYF | TGTGCCAGCTCACCAATCAGGGGACCGACAGATACGCAGTATTTT
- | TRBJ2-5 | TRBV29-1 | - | CSVRGGRGYQETQYF | TGCAGCGTTAGGGGGGGCAGGGGGTACCAAGAGACCCAGTACTTC
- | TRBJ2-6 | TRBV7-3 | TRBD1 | CASSLTGGVSGANVLTF | TGTGCCAGCAGCTTAACAGGGGGCGTCTCTGGGGCCAACGTCCTGACTTTC
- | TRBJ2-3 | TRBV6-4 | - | CASSLSGGLRDTQYF | TGTGCCAGCAGTCTGAGTGGGGGGTTGAGAGATACGCAGTATTTT
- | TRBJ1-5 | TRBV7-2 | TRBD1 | CASSLLGGQECGQPQHF | TGTGCCAGCAGCTTATTAGGGGGACAGGAATGCGGTCAGCCCCAGCATTTT
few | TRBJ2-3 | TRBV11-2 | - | CASSAPGPSTDTQYF | TGTGCCAGCAGCGCCCCAGGGCCGAGCACAGATACGCAGTATTTT
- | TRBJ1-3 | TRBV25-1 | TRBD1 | CASRTGARNTIYF | TGTGCCAGCAGGACAGGGGCACGGAACACCATATATTTT
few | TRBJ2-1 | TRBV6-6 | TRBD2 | CASRGTTGSYNEQFF | TGTGCCAGCAGGGGGACTACGGGCTCCTACAATGAGCAGTTCTTC
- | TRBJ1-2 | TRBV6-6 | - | CASTHPGLERGYTF | TGTGCCAGCACCCACCCGGGACTGGAGCGTGGCTACACCTTC
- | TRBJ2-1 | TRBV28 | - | CASSWGANEQFF | TGTGCCAGCAGTTGGGGGGCGAATGAGCAGTTCTTC
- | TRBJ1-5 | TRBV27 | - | CASSLMGRNQPQHF | TGTGCCAGCAGTTTAATGGGGAGAAATCAGCCCCAGCATTTT
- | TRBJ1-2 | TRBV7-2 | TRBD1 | CASSVPQGADYGYTF | TGTGCCAGCAGCGTACCACAGGGGGCGGACTATGGCTACACCTTC
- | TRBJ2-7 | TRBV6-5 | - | CASSYSDSFSYEQYF | TGTGCCAGCAGTTACTCCGACAGCTTCTCCTACGAGCAGTACTTC
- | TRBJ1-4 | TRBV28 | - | CASSLRGEKLFF | TGTGCCAGCAGTTTAAGGGGTGAAAAACTGTTTTTT
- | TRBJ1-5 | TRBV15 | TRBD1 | CATSRDLSGQGSQPQHF | TGTGCCACCAGCAGAGATCTATCGGGACAGGGATCTCAGCCCCAGCATTTT
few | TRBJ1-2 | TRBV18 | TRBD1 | CASSPTGYGYTF | TGTGCCAGCTCACCGACAGGGTATGGCTACACCTTC
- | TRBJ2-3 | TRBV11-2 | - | CASGTGSFTDTQYF | TGTGCCAGTGGAACAGGGAGCTTCACAGATACGCAGTATTTT
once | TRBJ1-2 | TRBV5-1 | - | CASSLAQGGDYGYTF | TGCGCCAGCAGCTTGGCGCAGGGAGGGGACTATGGCTACACCTTC
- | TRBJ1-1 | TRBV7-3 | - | CASSLTSYTEAFF | TGTGCCAGCAGCTTAACCAGTTACACTGAAGCTTTCTTT
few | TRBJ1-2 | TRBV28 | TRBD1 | CASSFGQANYGYTF | TGTGCCAGCAGTTTCGGACAGGCTAACTATGGCTACACCTTC
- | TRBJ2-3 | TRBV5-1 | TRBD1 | CASSLTGQGSLDTQYF | TGCGCCAGCAGCCTAACGGGACAGGGCTCCCTGGATACGCAGTATTTT
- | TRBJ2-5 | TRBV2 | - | CASRQGQETQYF | TGTGCCAGCAGACAGGGACAAGAGACCCAGTACTTC
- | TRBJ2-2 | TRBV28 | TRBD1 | CASSSWDRPTGELFF | TGTGCCAGCAGTTCCTGGGACAGGCCCACCGGGGAGCTGTTTTTT
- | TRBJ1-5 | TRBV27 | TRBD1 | CASSSTGQVGQPQHF | TGTGCCAGCAGTTCCACGGGACAGGTTGGCCAGCCCCAGCATTTT
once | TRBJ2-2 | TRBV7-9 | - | CASSSLGGELFF | TGTGCCAGCAGCTCCCTCGGCGGGGAGCTGTTTTTT